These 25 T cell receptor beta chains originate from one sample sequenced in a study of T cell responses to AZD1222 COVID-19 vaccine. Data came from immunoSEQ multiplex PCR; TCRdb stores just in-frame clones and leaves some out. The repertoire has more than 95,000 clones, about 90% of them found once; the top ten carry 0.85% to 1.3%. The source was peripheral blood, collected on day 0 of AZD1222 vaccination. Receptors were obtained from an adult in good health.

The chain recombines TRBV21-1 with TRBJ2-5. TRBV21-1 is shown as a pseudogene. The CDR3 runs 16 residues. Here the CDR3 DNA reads TGTGCCAGCAGTGGTCGGTCAGGCACCCCGGAGGAGACCCAGTACTTC. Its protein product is CASSGRSGTPEETQYF.

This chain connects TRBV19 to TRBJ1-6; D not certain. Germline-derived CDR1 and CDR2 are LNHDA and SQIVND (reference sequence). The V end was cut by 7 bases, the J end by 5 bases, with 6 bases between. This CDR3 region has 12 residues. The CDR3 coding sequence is TGTGCCAGTACCTCACATAATTCACCCCTCCACTTT. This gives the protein CASTSHNSPLHF.

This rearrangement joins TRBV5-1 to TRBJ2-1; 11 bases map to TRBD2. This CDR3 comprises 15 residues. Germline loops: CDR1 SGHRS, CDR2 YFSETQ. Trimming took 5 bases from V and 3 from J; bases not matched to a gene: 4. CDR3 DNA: TGCGCCAGCAGACGTACTAGCGGGGGCTACAATGAGCAGTTCTTC. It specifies CASRRTSGGYNEQFF.

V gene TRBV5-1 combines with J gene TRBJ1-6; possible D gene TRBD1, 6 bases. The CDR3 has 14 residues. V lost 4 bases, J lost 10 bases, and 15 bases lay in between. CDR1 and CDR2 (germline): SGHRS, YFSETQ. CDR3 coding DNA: TGCGCCAGCAGCCCCGAGGGGGGCCGGTCACCCCTCCACTTT. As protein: CASSPEGGRSPLHF.

In nucleotides, the CDR3 is TGTGCCAGCAGCTTAGGGGGCACGACTGGAAACACCATATATTTT. As protein: CASSLGGTTGNTIYF. The chain recombines TRBV5-8 with TRBJ1-3, with 7 bases matching TRBD1. CDR1 and CDR2 from the germline V gene are SGHTS and YDEGEE. The CDR3 is made up of 15 amino acids. Trimming cost V 2 bases and J 2 bases; bases outside gene matches: 4.

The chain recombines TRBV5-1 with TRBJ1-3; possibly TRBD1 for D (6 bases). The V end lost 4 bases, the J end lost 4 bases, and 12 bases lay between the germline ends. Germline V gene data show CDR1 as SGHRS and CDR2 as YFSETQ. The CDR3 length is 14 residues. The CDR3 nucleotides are TGCGCCAGCAGCCCAACAGGGAACGGAAACACCATATATTTT. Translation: CASSPTGNGNTIYF.

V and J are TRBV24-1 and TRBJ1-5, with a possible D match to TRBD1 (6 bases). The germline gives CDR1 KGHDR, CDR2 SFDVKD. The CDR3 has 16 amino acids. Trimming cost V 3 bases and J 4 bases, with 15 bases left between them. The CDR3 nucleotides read TGTGCCACCAGTGATCCTCGCAGGGGATCTAATCAGCCCCAGCATTTT. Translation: CATSDPRRGSNQPQHF.

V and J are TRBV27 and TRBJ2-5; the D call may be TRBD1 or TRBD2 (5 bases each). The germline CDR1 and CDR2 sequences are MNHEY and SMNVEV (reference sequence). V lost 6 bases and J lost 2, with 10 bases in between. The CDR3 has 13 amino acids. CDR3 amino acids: CASSSGRQETQYF. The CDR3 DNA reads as TGTGCCAGCAGCTCAGGGAGACAAGAGACCCAGTACTTC.

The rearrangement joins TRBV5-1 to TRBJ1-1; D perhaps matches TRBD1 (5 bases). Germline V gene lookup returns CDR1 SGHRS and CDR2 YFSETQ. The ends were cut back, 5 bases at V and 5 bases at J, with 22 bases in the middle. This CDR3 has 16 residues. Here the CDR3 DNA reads TGCGCCAGCAGTCCCTACGTTGGGGTGGGGGGGACTGAAGCTTTCTTT. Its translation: CASSPYVGVGGTEAFF.

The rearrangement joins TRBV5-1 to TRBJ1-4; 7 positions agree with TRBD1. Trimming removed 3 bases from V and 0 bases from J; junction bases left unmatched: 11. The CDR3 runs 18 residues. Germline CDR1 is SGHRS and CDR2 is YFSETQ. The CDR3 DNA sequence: TGCGCCAGCAGCTCGCCACCGGGACAGCGAGCAACTAATGAAAAACTGTTTTTT. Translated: CASSSPPGQRATNEKLFF.

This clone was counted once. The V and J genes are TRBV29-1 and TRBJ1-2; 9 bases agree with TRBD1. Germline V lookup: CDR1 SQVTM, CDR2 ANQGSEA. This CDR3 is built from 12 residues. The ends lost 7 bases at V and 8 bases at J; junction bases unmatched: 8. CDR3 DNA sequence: TGCAGCGCTAACAGGGGGCATCGAGGCTACACCTTC. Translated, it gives CSANRGHRGYTF.

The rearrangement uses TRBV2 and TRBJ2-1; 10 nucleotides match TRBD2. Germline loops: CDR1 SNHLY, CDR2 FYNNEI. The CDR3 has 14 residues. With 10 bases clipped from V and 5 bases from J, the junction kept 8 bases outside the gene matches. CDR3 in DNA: TGTGCCACCATCGGGACTAGCGCCGACAATGAGCAGTTCTTC. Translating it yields CATIGTSADNEQFF.

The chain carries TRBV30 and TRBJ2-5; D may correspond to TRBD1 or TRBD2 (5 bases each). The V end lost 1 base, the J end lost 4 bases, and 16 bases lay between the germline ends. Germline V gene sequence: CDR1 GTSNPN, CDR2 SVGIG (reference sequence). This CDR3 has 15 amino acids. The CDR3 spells CAWSAALGRGETQYF. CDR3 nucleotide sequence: TGTGCCTGGAGTGCGGCACTAGGAAGGGGAGAGACCCAGTACTTC.

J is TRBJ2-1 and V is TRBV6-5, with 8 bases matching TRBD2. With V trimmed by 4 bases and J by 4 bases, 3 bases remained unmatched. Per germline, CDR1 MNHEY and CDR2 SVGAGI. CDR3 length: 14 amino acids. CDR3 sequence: CASSFRGGYNEQFF. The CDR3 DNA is TGTGCCAGCAGTTTCCGGGGGGGTTACAATGAGCAGTTCTTC.

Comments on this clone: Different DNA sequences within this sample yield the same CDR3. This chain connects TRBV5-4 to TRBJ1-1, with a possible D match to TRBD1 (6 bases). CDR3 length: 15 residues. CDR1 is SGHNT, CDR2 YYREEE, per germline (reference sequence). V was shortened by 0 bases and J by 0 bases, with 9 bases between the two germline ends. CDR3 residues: CASSLGQGLNTEAFF. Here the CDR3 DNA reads TGTGCCAGCAGCTTGGGCCAGGGGTTGAACACTGAAGCTTTCTTT.

The CDR3 is CASSGDINYGYTF. Here the CDR3 DNA reads TGTGCCAGCAGTGGAGACATTAACTATGGCTACACCTTC. V gene TRBV2 combines with J gene TRBJ1-2; D gene unclear. V was shortened by 4 bases and J by 1 base, with 7 bases between the two germline ends. This CDR3 has 13 residues. CDR1 SNHLY and CDR2 FYNNEI come from the germline V gene.

CDR3 sequence (DNA): TGTGCCAGTAGTTTCCCTCGGGGCAGCTACAATCAGCCCCAGCATTTT. The encoded protein is CASSFPRGSYNQPQHF. The chain carries TRBV19 and TRBJ1-5; D may be TRBD1 (5 bases). V gave up 5 bases and J gave up 3 bases, with 17 bases separating them. This CDR3 is 16 amino acids long. Germline V CDR1 and CDR2: LNHDA, SQIVND (reference sequence).

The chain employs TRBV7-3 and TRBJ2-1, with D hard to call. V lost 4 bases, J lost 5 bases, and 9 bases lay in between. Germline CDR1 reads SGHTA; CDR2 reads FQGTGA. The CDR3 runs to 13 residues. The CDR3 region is CASSSGRDNEQFF. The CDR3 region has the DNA TGTGCCAGCAGCTCCGGTCGTGACAATGAGCAGTTCTTC.

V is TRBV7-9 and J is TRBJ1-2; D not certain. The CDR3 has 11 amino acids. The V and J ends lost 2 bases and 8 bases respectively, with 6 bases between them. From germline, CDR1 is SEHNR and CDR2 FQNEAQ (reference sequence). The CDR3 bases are TGTGCCAGCAGCTTAAGCGGGGGCTACACCTTC. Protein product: CASSLSGGYTF.

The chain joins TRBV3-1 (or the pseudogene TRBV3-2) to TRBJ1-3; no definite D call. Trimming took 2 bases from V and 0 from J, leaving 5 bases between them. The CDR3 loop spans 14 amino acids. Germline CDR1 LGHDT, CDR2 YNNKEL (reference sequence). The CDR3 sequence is CASSQSHSGNTIYF. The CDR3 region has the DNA TGTGCCAGCAGCCAATCCCACTCTGGAAACACCATATATTTT.

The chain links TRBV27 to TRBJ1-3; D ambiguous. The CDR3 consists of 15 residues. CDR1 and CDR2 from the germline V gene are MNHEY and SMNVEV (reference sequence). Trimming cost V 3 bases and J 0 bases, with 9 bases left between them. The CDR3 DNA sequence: TGTGCCAGCAGTTTGGGCAGCAGCTCTGGAAACACCATATATTTT. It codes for CASSLGSSSGNTIYF.

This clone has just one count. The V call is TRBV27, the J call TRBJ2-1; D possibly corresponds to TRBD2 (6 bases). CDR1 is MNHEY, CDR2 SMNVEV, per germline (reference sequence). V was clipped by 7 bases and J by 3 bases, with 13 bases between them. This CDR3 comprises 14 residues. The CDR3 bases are TGTGCCAGCATCCGGGACTCCCTCTACAATGAGCAGTTCTTC. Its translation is CASIRDSLYNEQFF.

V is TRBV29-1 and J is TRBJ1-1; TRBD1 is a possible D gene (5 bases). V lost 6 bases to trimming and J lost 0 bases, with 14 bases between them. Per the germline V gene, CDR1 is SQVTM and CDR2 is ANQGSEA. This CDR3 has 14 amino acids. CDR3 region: CSVGPAGLNTEAFF. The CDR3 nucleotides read TGCAGCGTCGGGCCCGCAGGGCTGAACACTGAAGCTTTCTTT.

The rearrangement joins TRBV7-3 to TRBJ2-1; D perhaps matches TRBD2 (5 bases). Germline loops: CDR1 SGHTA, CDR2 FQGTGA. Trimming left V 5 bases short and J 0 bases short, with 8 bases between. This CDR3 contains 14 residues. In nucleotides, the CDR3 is TGTGCCAGCAGCGGGAGCACCTCCTACAATGAGCAGTTCTTC. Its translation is CASSGSTSYNEQFF.

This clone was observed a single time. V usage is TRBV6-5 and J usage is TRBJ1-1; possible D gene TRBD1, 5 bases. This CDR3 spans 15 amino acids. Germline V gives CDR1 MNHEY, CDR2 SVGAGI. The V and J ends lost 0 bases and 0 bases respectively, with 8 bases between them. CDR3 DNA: TGTGCCAGCAGTTACTCGGGGCAGGTGAACACTGAAGCTTTCTTT. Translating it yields CASSYSGQVNTEAFF.